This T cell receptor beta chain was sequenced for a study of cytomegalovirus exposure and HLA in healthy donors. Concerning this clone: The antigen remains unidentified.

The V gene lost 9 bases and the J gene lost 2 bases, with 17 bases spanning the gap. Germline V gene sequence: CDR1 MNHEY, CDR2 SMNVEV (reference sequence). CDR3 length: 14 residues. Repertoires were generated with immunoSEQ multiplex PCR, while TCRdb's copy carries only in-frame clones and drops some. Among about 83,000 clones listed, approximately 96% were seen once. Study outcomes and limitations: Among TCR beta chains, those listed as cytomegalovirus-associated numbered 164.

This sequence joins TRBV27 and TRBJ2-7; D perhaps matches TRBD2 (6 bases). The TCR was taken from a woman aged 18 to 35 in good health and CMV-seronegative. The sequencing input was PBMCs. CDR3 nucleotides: TGTGCCAGTTCCCCCCGGGGGAAACCCTACGAGCAGTACTTC. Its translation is CASSPRGKPYEQYF.